The rows below give T cell receptor beta chains drawn from one sample of a study of blood T cell repertoires in COVID-19. The assay was immunoSEQ multiplex PCR, and TCRdb's table has in-frame clones only and misses some. This repertoire shows some 140,000 clones, about 85% found once; its top ten account for around 4%. Input material: peripheral blood. The receptors shown here come from a human donor in a cohort sampled during active COVID-19. Each CDR3 is given without its conserved first and last residue.

>TRBV19
ASQPERGSQPQH
>TRBV7-9
ASSLFGLAGSGDTQY
>TRBV4-1
ASSQASARTDTQY
>TRBV6-5
ASTPPRGPEQF
>TRBV5-4
ASSTQGAETQY
>TRBV7-2
ASSLVASGSYNEQF
>TRBV19
ASSLTGQLSYEQY
>TRBV18
ASSAPRGTEETQY
>TRBV7-7
ASSLSGKLGDTQY
>TRBV2
ASSPSVQDNYGYT
>TRBV7-2
ASSLMTGGTYEQY
>TRBV19
ASSASGQPTGGYT
>TRBV6-5
ASSFRTGLDTQY
>TRBV5-1
ASSLGTSGRAEQF
>TRBV7-2
ASSLALLGGEQF
>TRBV7-3
ASSQGVNNEQF
>TRBV3-1/TRBV3-2
ASSQGRGIGEAF
>TRBV2
ASRNGGPYQY
>TRBV6-5
ASSYSEGSDTQY
>TRBV4-1
ASSQAVLTGGATTEAF
>TRBV27
ASRITGVMAGELF
>TRBV20-1
SASQASGGGYEQF
>TRBV5-4
ASSLEGQVAGELF
>TRBV2
ASSQVLQQGADTQY
>TRBV7-8
ASSLRGVEVGNTEAF
>TRBV7-2
ASSSSRQTYGYT
>TRBV5-4
ASSPFRGPGYGYT
>TRBV6-2/TRBV6-3
ASSYEPRLSNSPLH
>TRBV9
ASSVDGGRVYGYT
>TRBV7-6
ASSSVHEQY
>TRBV5-5
ASSFAGYNQPQH
>TRBV6-2/TRBV6-3
ASSGTPNEQF
>TRBV7-9
ASSFGGREGEQF
>TRBV27
ASILGREQY
>TRBV13
ASSRKQGAAGGNTIY
>TRBV19
ASSLGQIGNQPQH
>TRBV19
ASSISLGIAGANVLT
>TRBV5-6
ASSLRLAGVPYNEQF
>TRBV30
AGSGGRVTGELF
>TRBV9
ASSDHRDGGEYGYT
>TRBV19
ASKGGPDEKLF
>TRBV6-2/TRBV6-3
ASSYNTGRGSYNEQF
>TRBV9
ASSVAGLAYNEQF
>TRBV28
ASSNLANPGGRGYT
>TRBV11-3
ASSSFGQVNTGELF
>TRBV19
ASSPESGSQPQH
>TRBV4-3
ASSQERTGGDEQY
>TRBV12-5
ASGFSGVAF
>TRBV5-1
ASSPAGGTGGARKTQY
>TRBV30
AWSSERGWGNEQF
>TRBV6-1
ASSEAGQGIQPQH
>TRBV6-6
ASSRGQDGD
>TRBV7-2
ASSLIVSGGAGELF
>TRBV7-7
ASSVSGRGIHEQF
>TRBV30
AWNEGTFNQPQH
>TRBV7-3
ASSPKGDPSLRDQPQH
>TRBV3-1/TRBV3-2
ASSRGTSGSSTQY
>TRBV5-4
ASSLDADSLYGYT
>TRBV9
ASSLQAGGSTDTQY